This T cell receptor (beta chain) was sequenced during a study of CD8 T cells in ankylosing spondylitis. Germline assignment: CDR1 MNHEY and CDR2 SVGEGT. V gave up 4 bases and J gave up 7 bases; unmatched junction bases: 3. The CDR3 totals 13 residues. TCRdb independently ran MiXCR on the 5' RACE reads; one entry per CDR3 protein. The data hold about 210,000 distinct CDR3 sequences, with 8% to 10% observed a single time. This clonotype originated in a female donor with ankylosing spondylitis or in good health (not recorded which). This chain joins TRBV6-2 or TRBV6-3 and TRBJ2-1, with TRBD1 matching 8 bases. The sequenced sample consisted of blood, either unsorted or a sorted T cell fraction (not recorded which). For the CDR3, the DNA is TGTGCCAGCAGTTCGGACAGGGTTAATGAGCAGTTCTTC. Translation: CASSSDRVNEQFF.